The 31 T cell receptor beta chains reported below all come from one sample, sequenced in a study of CD8 T cells in ankylosing spondylitis. General study points: For ankylosing spondylitis blood, a TCR beta motif of 7 or 8 highly homologous variants appeared characteristic.

What these receptors recognize is not known. Each CDR3 protein gets one entry after TCRdb re-called the 5' RACE reads with MiXCR. The data show 470,000 or so distinct CDR3 sequences, with more than 25% seen just once and over 0.8% held by the top ten. Sequencing was carried out using blood, either unsorted or a sorted T cell fraction (not recorded which). The origin of the receptors is a male donor with ankylosing spondylitis.

J is TRBJ1-2 and V is TRBV7-4; D not certain. CDR3 size: 16 residues. Germline V lookup: CDR1 SGHVT, CDR2 SQSDAQ. The V gene lost 6 bases and the J gene lost 4 bases, with 21 bases spanning the gap. The CDR3 sequence is CASSPFPRGFGYGYTF. DNA for the CDR3: TGTGCCAGCAGTCCATTCCCACGGGGTTTTGGCTATGGCTACACCTTC.

This clonotype was seen a few times. The CDR3, as DNA: TGCGCCAGCAGCTTGGTTCTAGCGGGAGAACGGGAGACCCAGTACTTC. The encoded protein is CASSLVLAGERETQYF. The chain links TRBV5-1 to TRBJ2-5; the match to TRBD2 covers 10 bases. CDR1 and CDR2 (germline): SGHRS, YFSETQ. J gave up 5 bases and V 0 bases, and 7 bases lay outside the gene matches. The CDR3 has 16 residues. The whole variable domain, filled in from reference TRBV5-1 and TRBJ2-5, reads KAGVTQTPRYLIKTRGQQVTLSCSPISGHRSVSWYQQTPGQGLQFLFEYFSETQRNKGNFPGRFSGRQFSNSRSEMNVSTLELGDSALYLCASSLVLAGERETQYFGPGTRLLVL.

This clonotype was found a few times. The rearrangement links TRBV15 to TRBJ1-3; no definite D call. Germline-derived CDR1 and CDR2 are LNHNV and YYDKDF (reference sequence). The ends were cut back, 0 bases at V and 5 bases at J, with 5 bases in the middle. The CDR3 extends over 13 amino acids. The CDR3 spells CATSREERNTIYF. For the CDR3, the DNA is TGTGCCACCAGCAGAGAGGAGAGAAACACCATATATTTT.

The V gene is TRBV7-9, the J gene TRBJ1-1, with D perhaps TRBD1 (5 bases). The CDR3 totals 11 residues. The V and J ends lost 11 bases and 3 bases respectively, with 10 bases between them. Germline V gene data show CDR1 as SEHNR and CDR2 as FQNEAQ (reference sequence). CDR3: CAWGKDTEAFF. The CDR3 DNA reads TGTGCCTGGGGGAAGGACACTGAAGCTTTCTTT.

This clonotype was seen only once. The chain carries TRBV9 and TRBJ1-6, with D unclear. From germline, CDR1 is SGDLS and CDR2 YYNGEE. V lost 3 bases, J lost 1 base, and 8 bases lay in between. This CDR3 is 15 amino acids long. DNA for the CDR3: TGTGCCAGCAGCGCCGGAGCTTCCTATAATTCACCCCTCCACTTT. It specifies CASSAGASYNSPLHF.

This clonotype has just a few counts. V gene TRBV25-1 combines with J gene TRBJ2-7; tentative D call: TRBD1 (6 bases). Looked up from germline, CDR1 is MGHDK and CDR2 is SYGVNS. Trimming removed 4 bases from V and 0 bases from J, with 10 bases in between. This CDR3 contains 14 residues. CDR3 region: CASSAGVGSYEQYF. The CDR3 nucleotides read TGTGCCAGCAGTGCAGGGGTAGGCTCCTACGAGCAGTACTTC.

The chain combines TRBV27 with TRBJ2-2, with a possible D match to TRBD1 (5 bases). V gave up 2 bases and J gave up 4 bases, with 11 bases separating them. The CDR3 totals 15 residues. Germline lookup yields CDR1 MNHEY and CDR2 SMNVEV (reference sequence). The CDR3 sequence: CASSLGRGFTGELFF. The CDR3 bases are TGTGCCAGCAGTTTAGGTAGGGGTTTCACCGGGGAGCTGTTTTTT.

The CDR3: CASSLRPSRGEQFF. The CDR3 coding sequence is TGTGCCAGCAGCTTAAGACCCAGCAGAGGAGAGCAGTTCTTC. The chain uses TRBV11-3 and TRBJ2-1; D uncertain. CDR1 is SGHNT and CDR2 is YENEEA in the germline V gene. V lost 2 bases to trimming and J lost 10 bases, with 15 bases between them. The CDR3 extends over 14 amino acids. Together with reference TRBV11-3 and TRBJ2-1, the CDR3 gives the full variable domain: EAGVVQSPRYKIIEKKQPVAFWCNPISGHNTLYWYLQNLGQGPELLIRYENEEAVDDSQLPKDRFSAERLKGVDSTLKIQPAELGDSAVYLCASSLRPSRGEQFFGPGTRLTVL.

The chain has TRBV11-2 and TRBJ1-1; 9 nucleotides match TRBD1. V was clipped by 6 bases and J by 5 bases; unmatched bases: 7. There are 14 residues in the CDR3. Germline V gene lookup returns CDR1 SGHAT and CDR2 FQNNGV. CDR3 protein: CASRLQGAWTEAFF. CDR3 DNA: TGTGCCAGCAGACTACAGGGGGCTTGGACTGAAGCTTTCTTT.

The V gene is TRBV20-1, the J gene TRBJ2-3; D perhaps matches TRBD1 (6 bases). This CDR3 comprises 15 residues. Germline V lookup: CDR1 DFQATT, CDR2 SNEGSKA (reference sequence). V was clipped by 0 bases and J by 0 bases, with 10 bases between them. The CDR3 reads CSARDQGSSTDTQYF. DNA of the CDR3: TGCAGTGCTAGAGATCAGGGGTCTAGCACAGATACGCAGTATTTT.

This clonotype was observed a single time. The chain is built from TRBV6-6 and TRBJ2-7, with 10 nucleotides matching TRBD1. Per the germline V gene, CDR1 is MNHNY and CDR2 is SVGAGI (reference sequence). The CDR3 covers 13 residues. V gave up 5 bases and J gave up 6 bases; unmatched junction bases: 4. In nucleotides, the CDR3 is TGTGCCAGCAGTCCCCGGGACAGGGGCGAGCAGTACGTC. The encoded protein is CASSPRDRGEQYV.

The J gene is TRBJ2-1, the V gene TRBV7-8; TRBD2 is a possible D gene (5 bases). Germline V gene sequence: CDR1 SGHVS, CDR2 FQNEAQ. There are 12 residues in the CDR3. V lost 5 bases and J lost 10, with 12 bases in between. The CDR3 loop is CASSPKLAEQFF. The CDR3 DNA reads TGTGCCAGCAGCCCAAAGTTAGCGGAGCAGTTCTTC.

The rearrangement joins TRBV19 to TRBJ2-1; TRBD2 matches 7 bases. The CDR3 is made up of 15 amino acids. CDR1 and CDR2 (germline): LNHDA, SQIVND (reference sequence). The J segment lost 5 bases and the V segment lost 5 bases, leaving 9 bases of the junction unmatched. The CDR3 coding sequence is TGTGCCAGTAGTGCTACTAGCGTCCTGGACAATGAGCAGTTCTTC. The encoded protein is CASSATSVLDNEQFF.

CDR3 nucleotide sequence: TGCAGTGCTTCCAGGAGGACTAGCGGCTCCTACAATGAGCAGTTCTTC. Its translation is CSASRRTSGSYNEQFF. The chain combines TRBV20-1 with TRBJ2-1; 10 nucleotides line up with TRBD2. This CDR3 has 16 residues. Germline V gene sequence: CDR1 DFQATT, CDR2 SNEGSKA (reference sequence). V was pared by 5 bases and J by 0 bases, with 7 bases of the junction left unmatched.

The table lists this clonotype with a few counts. The V call is TRBV11-2, the J call TRBJ1-1; D call uncertain. Germline CDR1 and CDR2: SGHAT and FQNNGV. The CDR3 is 16 residues long. V lost 1 base to trimming and J lost 5 bases, with 17 bases between them. The CDR3 bases are TGTGCCAGCAGCTTAGCGGGTTGGGGAAGAGGAACTGAAGCTTTCTTT. Its translation is CASSLAGWGRGTEAFF.

This clonotype has just a few counts. V gene TRBV10-2 combines with J gene TRBJ2-1, with 11 nucleotides matching TRBD2. Germline CDR1 and CDR2: WSHSY and SAAADI. V was clipped by 8 bases and J by 8 bases; unmatched bases: 2. This CDR3 is built from 12 residues. This CDR3 is CASQLAGDEQFF. DNA for the CDR3: TGCGCCAGCCAACTAGCGGGAGATGAGCAGTTCTTC.

In its sample, this clonotype was seen a few times. This chain joins TRBV4-1 and TRBJ2-3; 9 bases fit TRBD2. Germline CDR1 and CDR2: MGHRA and YSYEKL. Losses at the gene ends were 1 base for V and 5 bases for J; bases not matched to a gene: 10. The CDR3 is 17 amino acids. DNA for the CDR3: TGCGCCAGCAGCCAAGTCGTGCTAGCGGGACTTATAGATACGCAGTATTTT. Encoded protein: CASSQVVLAGLIDTQYF.

The chain links TRBV20-1 to TRBJ2-1, with 13 positions matching TRBD2. The CDR3 is 14 residues long. The J segment lost 9 bases and the V segment lost 6 bases, leaving 8 bases of the junction unmatched. Germline V CDR1 and CDR2: DFQATT, SNEGSKA (reference sequence). The CDR3 sequence: CSALTGLAGSEQFF. In DNA, the CDR3 is TGCAGTGCCCTAACGGGACTAGCGGGAAGTGAGCAGTTCTTC.

This clonotype has only a few counts. The chain is built from TRBV7-9 and TRBJ2-1, with D unresolved. Per germline, CDR1 SEHNR and CDR2 FQNEAQ (reference sequence). This CDR3 is 15 amino acids long. The V gene lost 1 base and the J gene lost 4 bases, with 11 bases spanning the gap. The CDR3 sequence: CASSLGSMGYNEQFF. The DNA of the CDR3 is TGTGCCAGCAGCTTAGGGTCTATGGGGTACAATGAGCAGTTCTTC.

V and J are TRBV20-1 and TRBJ2-5, with D possibly being TRBD1 (5 bases). CDR3 length equals 13 residues. Trimming left V 4 bases short and J 2 bases short, with 11 bases between. CDR1 is DFQATT, CDR2 SNEGSKA, per germline (reference sequence). The CDR3 coding sequence is TGCAGTGCTATACGACAGAATCAAGAGACCCAGTACTTC. Protein product: CSAIRQNQETQYF.

This clonotype was observed a few times. This rearrangement joins TRBV7-9 to TRBJ2-2; a possible D gene is TRBD2 (5 bases). Trimming cost V 2 bases and J 7 bases, with 14 bases left between them. Germline V CDR1 and CDR2: SEHNR, FQNEAQ (reference sequence). The length of the CDR3 is 15 residues. The CDR3 is CASSLNPGGGGELFF. The CDR3 coding sequence is TGTGCCAGCAGCTTAAATCCAGGAGGCGGCGGGGAGCTGTTTTTT.

This clonotype has a handful of counts. The rearrangement uses TRBV15 and TRBJ1-3, with no clear D. Looked up from germline, CDR1 is LNHNV and CDR2 is YYDKDF (reference sequence). Trimming stripped 5 bases from V and 0 bases from J, with 8 bases between. The CDR3 length is 14 residues. This CDR3 reads CATSGLRSGNTIYF. The CDR3 DNA sequence: TGTGCCACCAGCGGCCTCCGCTCTGGAAACACCATATATTTT.

This clonotype has ten or more counts. The V and J genes are TRBV20-1 and TRBJ1-2, with a weak D call TRBD1 (5 bases). The CDR3 runs to 13 residues. The germline V and J ends were trimmed by 6 bases and 5 bases, with 16 bases remaining between them. From germline, CDR1 is DFQATT and CDR2 SNEGSKA (reference sequence). CDR3 nucleotides: TGCAGTGCAGCACGACAGAGCCATTATGGCTACACCTTC. It codes for CSAARQSHYGYTF.

The V call is TRBV12-3 or TRBV12-4, the J call TRBJ2-3; TRBD2 matches 9 bases. The CDR3 consists of 14 residues. Germline trimming cut 2 bases from V and 6 bases from J; bases unmatched to any gene: 3. CDR3 residues: CASSLYSGRDTQYF. The CDR3 nucleotides are TGTGCCAGCAGTTTATACAGCGGGAGGGATACGCAGTATTTT.

The table lists this clonotype with a few counts. This chain uses TRBV28 with TRBJ2-5; D possibly corresponds to TRBD1 (6 bases). V dropped 7 bases and J dropped 2 bases, with 11 bases sitting between them. The CDR3 runs to 13 residues. CDR1 is MDHEN, CDR2 SYDVKM, per germline. CDR3 in DNA: TGTGCCAGCACCCGGACAGCACAAGAGACCCAGTACTTC. Encoded protein: CASTRTAQETQYF. The full variable domain, completed using reference TRBV28 and TRBJ2-5, is DVKVTQSSRYLVKRTGEKVFLECVQDMDHENMFWYRQDPGLGLRLIYFSYDVKMKEKGDIPEGYSVSREKKERFSLILESASTNQTSMYLCASTRTAQETQYFGPGTRLLVL.

This chain links TRBV2 with TRBJ1-6; D is unclear. V lost 11 bases and J lost 0, with 14 bases in between. The CDR3 has 15 amino acids. Germline CDR1 reads SNHLY; CDR2 reads FYNNEI. Here the CDR3 DNA reads TGTGCCGGAAGGGAGATTAGCTCCTATAATTCACCCCTCCACTTT. Translated, it gives CAGREISSYNSPLHF.

The rearrangement joins TRBV10-3 to TRBJ2-1, with 8 bases identical to TRBD2. CDR3 length equals 14 residues. Losses at the gene ends were 10 bases for V and 0 bases for J; bases not matched to a gene: 5. CDR1 is ENHRY, CDR2 SYGVKD, per germline. The CDR3 region is CATGGAASYNEQFF. In DNA form, the CDR3 reads TGTGCCACCGGGGGGGCAGCCTCCTACAATGAGCAGTTCTTC.

This chain links TRBV10-3 with TRBJ1-1, with D possibly matching TRBD1 (6 bases). The CDR3 runs to 17 residues. Germline values: CDR1 ENHRY, CDR2 SYGVKD. Trimming took off 0 bases at V and 6 bases at J, with 20 bases between the two ends. CDR3 sequence: CAISESNPGVPLSEAFF. The CDR3 DNA reads as TGTGCCATCAGTGAGTCGAATCCAGGGGTCCCCCTATCTGAAGCTTTCTTT.

This clonotype was counted between two and nine times. This chain uses TRBV12-3 or TRBV12-4 with TRBJ2-3; no clear D gene. There are 13 residues in the CDR3. V lost 2 bases to trimming and J lost 2 bases, with 5 bases between them. Written as DNA, the CDR3 is TGTGCCAGCAGTTTACCAGCCACAGATACGCAGTATTTT. Amino acid sequence: CASSLPATDTQYF.

CDR3 DNA: TGTGCCAGCGCCTATAGCGGGAGCGCCGGGGAGCTGTTTTTT. Translation: CASAYSGSAGELFF. The chain combines TRBV6-2 or TRBV6-3 with TRBJ2-2; 9 bases match TRBD2. CDR3 length equals 14 residues. J lost 6 bases, V lost 8 bases, and 7 bases had no gene match. From germline, CDR1 is MNHEY and CDR2 SVGEGT.

The table lists this clonotype with a few counts. The gene calls are TRBV7-2 and TRBJ2-5; 7 bases map to TRBD2. With V trimmed by 7 bases and J by 4 bases, 6 bases remained unmatched. Germline V CDR1 and CDR2: SGHTA, FQGNSA. This CDR3 comprises 13 residues. CDR3 bases: TGTGCCAGCACCGGCGGGAGAGGAGAGACCCAGTACTTC. It codes for CASTGGRGETQYF.